This T cell receptor beta chain was documented in a study of T cell responses to AZD1222 COVID-19 vaccine. V shed 7 bases, J shed 0 bases, and the junction held 7 bases outside the gene matches. CDR1 LNHDA and CDR2 SQIVND come from the germline V gene (reference sequence). The CDR3 spans 15 residues. Produced via immunoSEQ multiplex PCR; TCRdb's table is partial and in-frame only. The sample has fewer than 150,000 clones, roughly 87% seen once. With regard to this clone: Its cognate antigen is unknown.

Study-level findings and limits: The donor group comprised mostly white British people and more females; the analysis possibly underestimated clonal diversity.

The chain uses TRBV19 and TRBJ2-3; 7 bases are shared with TRBD1. The input for sequencing was peripheral blood, taken on day 0 of AZD1222 vaccination. This clonotype was sampled from an adult in good health. CDR3 nucleotides: TGTGCCAGTACCCCCGGGACAGATAGCACAGATACGCAGTATTTT. Its protein is CASTPGTDSTDTQYF.